These T cell receptor beta chains were read from a single sample in a study of early T cells in non-severe SARS-CoV-2 infection. TCRdb reprocessed the 5' RACE reads via MiXCR and lists one record per CDR3 protein. Of just under 90,000 distinct CDR3 sequences in the sample, roughly an eighth were seen once. Sequenced sample: whole blood. These TCRs come from an adult who was a healthcare worker with PCR-confirmed SARS-CoV-2 infection or an uninfected control (not recorded which). CDR3s include the opening cysteine and the closing phenylalanine or tryptophan. The D gene is left open where the match is weak. Rows may omit the clone size; those that give it use once, few, many or a size class.

d_call clone_size j_call v_call cdr3_aa cdr3_nt
NA few TRBJ2-1 TRBV12-3/TRBV12-4 CASSLALAPQSSYNEQFF TGTGCCAGCAGTTTAGCGCTCGCCCCACAGTCATCCTACAATGAGCAGTTCTTC
NA once TRBJ2-7 TRBV6-2/TRBV6-3 CASSYVSGGEQYF TGTGCCAGCAGTTACGTGAGCGGCGGCGAGCAGTACTTC
NA NA TRBJ1-2 TRBV6-1 CASRGTYGYTF TGTGCCAGCAGGGGCACCTATGGCTACACCTTC
NA few TRBJ2-5 TRBV6-6 CASSRGAQQETQYF TGTGCCAGCAGTAGGGGGGCGCAGCAGGAGACCCAGTACTTC
NA few TRBJ1-1 TRBV29-1 CSAQDGIGTEAFF TGCAGCGCCCAGGACGGGATTGGGACTGAAGCTTTCTTT
NA NA TRBJ1-1 TRBV7-9 CASILDGLNTEAFF TGTGCCAGCATCCTGGACGGCCTGAACACTGAAGCTTTCTTT
NA NA TRBJ1-4 TRBV29-1 CSVDSGRDEKLFF TGCAGCGTTGATAGCGGTCGGGACGAAAAACTGTTTTTT
NA NA TRBJ2-3 TRBV29-1 CSEQSTDTQYF TGCAGCGAACAGAGCACAGATACGCAGTATTTT
NA few TRBJ1-1 TRBV27 CASSFLGDGNEAFF TGTGCCAGCAGTTTTTTGGGAGACGGGAATGAAGCTTTCTTT
NA many TRBJ2-3 TRBV2 CASRGYTQYF TGTGCCAGCAGGGGTTATACGCAGTATTTT
NA few TRBJ1-5 TRBV28 CASKVIDNQPQHF TGTGCCAGCAAAGTAATCGACAATCAGCCCCAGCATTTT
NA many TRBJ2-3 TRBV7-8 CASSRSRDLRDTQYF TGTGCCAGCAGCCGTAGTCGGGACTTACGAGATACGCAGTATTTT
NA NA TRBJ2-1 TRBV29-1 CSAARGGPYNEQFF TGCAGCGCGGCAAGAGGGGGACCCTACAATGAGCAGTTCTTC
TRBD2 NA TRBJ2-1 TRBV12-3/TRBV12-4 CASSFIAGARVLYEQFF TGTGCCAGCAGTTTTATCGCGGGAGCCAGAGTGTTGTATGAGCAGTTCTTC
TRBD1 many TRBJ1-5 TRBV12-3/TRBV12-4 CASSLYRGGQPQHF TGTGCCAGCAGTTTATACAGGGGCGGCCAGCCCCAGCATTTT